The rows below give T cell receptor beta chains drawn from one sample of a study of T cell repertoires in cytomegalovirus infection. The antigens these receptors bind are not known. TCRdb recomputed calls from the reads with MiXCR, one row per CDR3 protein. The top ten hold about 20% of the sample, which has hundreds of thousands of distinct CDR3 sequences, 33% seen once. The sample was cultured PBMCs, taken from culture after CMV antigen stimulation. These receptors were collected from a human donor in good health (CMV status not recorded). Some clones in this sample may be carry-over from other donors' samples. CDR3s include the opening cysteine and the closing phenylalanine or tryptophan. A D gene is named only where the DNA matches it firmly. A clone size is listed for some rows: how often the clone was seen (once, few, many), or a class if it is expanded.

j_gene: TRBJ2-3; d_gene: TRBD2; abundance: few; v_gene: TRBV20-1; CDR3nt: TGCAGTGCCCACACTACGACTAGCGGGATTTCAGATACGCAGTATTTT; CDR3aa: CSAHTTTSGISDTQYF
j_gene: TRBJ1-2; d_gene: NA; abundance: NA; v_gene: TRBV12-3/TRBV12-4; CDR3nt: TGTGCCAGCAGCCCTAGCTCGGGGGGCTACACCTTC; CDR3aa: CASSPSSGGYTF
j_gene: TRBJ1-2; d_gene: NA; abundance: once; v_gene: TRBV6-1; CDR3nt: TGTGCCAGCAGTGAGCGACCGGCAGGAGGGTACTATGGCTACACCTTC; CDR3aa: CASSERPAGGYYGYTF
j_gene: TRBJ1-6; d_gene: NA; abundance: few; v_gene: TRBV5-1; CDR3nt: TGCGCCAGCAGCTTGGAACCGATCGAAGGGGGTTCACCCCTCCACTTT; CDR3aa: CASSLEPIEGGSPLHF
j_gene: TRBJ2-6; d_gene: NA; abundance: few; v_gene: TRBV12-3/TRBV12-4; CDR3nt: TGTGCCAGCAGGCCCACAGGGAGTGGGGCCAACGTCCTGACTTTC; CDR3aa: CASRPTGSGANVLTF
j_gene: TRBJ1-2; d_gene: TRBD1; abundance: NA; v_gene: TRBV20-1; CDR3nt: TGCAGTGCTAGACCCCGGACAGGCGTCTATGGCTACACCTTC; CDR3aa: CSARPRTGVYGYTF
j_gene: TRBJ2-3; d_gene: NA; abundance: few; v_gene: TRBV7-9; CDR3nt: TGTGCCAGCAGTACCACAGGGACAGATACGCAGTATTTT; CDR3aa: CASSTTGTDTQYF
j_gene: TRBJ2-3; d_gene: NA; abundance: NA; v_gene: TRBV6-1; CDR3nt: TGTGCCAGCAGTTACGCTTCAGGGGCTTGGACGCAGTATTTT; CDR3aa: CASSYASGAWTQYF
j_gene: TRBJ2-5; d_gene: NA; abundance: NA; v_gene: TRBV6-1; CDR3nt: TGTGCCAGCAGTGACCCCTCCAGAGAGACCCAGTACTTC; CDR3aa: CASSDPSRETQYF
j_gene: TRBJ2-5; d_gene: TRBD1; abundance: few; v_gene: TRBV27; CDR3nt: TGTGCCAGCAGTCCAAAGGGGACAGGGTACGAGACCCAGTACTTC; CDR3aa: CASSPKGTGYETQYF
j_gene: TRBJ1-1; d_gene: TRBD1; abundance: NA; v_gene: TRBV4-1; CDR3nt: TGCGCCAACAGCCAAGATCCGACGACGTATCGGGACAGAGAATTTATTGAAGCTTTCTTT; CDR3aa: CANSQDPTTYRDREFIEAFF
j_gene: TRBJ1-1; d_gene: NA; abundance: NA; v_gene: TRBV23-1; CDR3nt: TGCGCCAGCAGTCGAATTATTCCCATGAACACTGAAGCTTTCTTT; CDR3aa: CASSRIIPMNTEAFF
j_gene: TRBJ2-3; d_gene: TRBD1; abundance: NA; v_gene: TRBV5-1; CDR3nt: TGCGCCACACCTTTACCGGGACAGGGGGCTTCGGGCACAGATACGCAGTATTTT; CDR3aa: CATPLPGQGASGTDTQYF
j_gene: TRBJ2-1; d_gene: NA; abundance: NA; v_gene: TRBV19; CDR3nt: TGTGCCAGTAGTATAGATGCACTCACTTACAATGAGCAGTTCTTC; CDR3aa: CASSIDALTYNEQFF
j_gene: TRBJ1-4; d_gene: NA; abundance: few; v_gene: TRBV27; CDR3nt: TGTGCCAGCAGTGTGGACCGAGGGGAAAAACTGTTTTTT; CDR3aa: CASSVDRGEKLFF
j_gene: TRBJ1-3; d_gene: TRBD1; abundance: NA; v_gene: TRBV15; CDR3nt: TGTGCCACCAGCAGAGATCTAAGACAGGGGCGGAATAGTAATGGAAACACCATATATTTT; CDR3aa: CATSRDLRQGRNSNGNTIYF
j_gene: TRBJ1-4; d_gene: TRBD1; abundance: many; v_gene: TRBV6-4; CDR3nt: TGTGCCAGCAGTGAGGACAGGCGCGGAAAACTGTTTTTT; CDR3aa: CASSEDRRGKLFF
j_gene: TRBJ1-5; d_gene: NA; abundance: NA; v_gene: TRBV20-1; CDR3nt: TGCAGTGCTAGAGATGAGGGGAATTACCAGCCCCAGCATTTT; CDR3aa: CSARDEGNYQPQHF
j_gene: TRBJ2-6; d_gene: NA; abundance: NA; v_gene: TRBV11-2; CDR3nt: TGTGCCAGCAGCTTAGAAATAGGGGAGCTTGGGGCCAACGTCCTGACTTTC; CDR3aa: CASSLEIGELGANVLTF
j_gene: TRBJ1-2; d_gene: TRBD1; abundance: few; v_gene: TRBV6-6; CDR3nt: TGTGCCAGCAGCAACAGGCAGGGGGCCTCTGGCTACACCTTC; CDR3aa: CASSNRQGASGYTF
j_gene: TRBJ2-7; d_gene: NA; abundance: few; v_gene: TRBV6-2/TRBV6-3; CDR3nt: TGTGCCAGCAGTTACGGAGTCTCCTACGAGCAGTACTTC; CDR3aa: CASSYGVSYEQYF
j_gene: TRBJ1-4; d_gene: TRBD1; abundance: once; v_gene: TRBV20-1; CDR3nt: TGCAGTGCTAGACGGACAGGGTTGAATGATGGTAGTGAAAAACTGTTTTTT; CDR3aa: CSARRTGLNDGSEKLFF
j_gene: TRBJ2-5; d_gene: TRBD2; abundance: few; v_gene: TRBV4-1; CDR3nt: TGCGCCAGCAGCCAAGAACCGGGGGGCCAAGAGACCCAGTACTTC; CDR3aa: CASSQEPGGQETQYF
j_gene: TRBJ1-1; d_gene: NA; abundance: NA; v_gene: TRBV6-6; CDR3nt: TGTGCCAGCAGTTCGGGAGGGTACCGATCGAACACTGAAGCTTTCTTT; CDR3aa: CASSSGGYRSNTEAFF
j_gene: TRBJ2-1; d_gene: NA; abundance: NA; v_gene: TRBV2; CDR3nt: TGTGCCAGCAGTGAAGCGCTTATAGCGGCCTCCTACAATGAGCAGTTCTTC; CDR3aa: CASSEALIAASYNEQFF
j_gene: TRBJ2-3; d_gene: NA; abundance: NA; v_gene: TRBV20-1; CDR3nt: TGCAGTGCCCCGCGGCAGGGTACGCAGTATTTT; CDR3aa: CSAPRQGTQYF
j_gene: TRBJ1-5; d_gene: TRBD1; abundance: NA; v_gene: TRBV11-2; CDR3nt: TGTGCCAGCAGTCCGGGCCTGGCAGGGGGCTCGGATCAGCCCCAGCATTTT; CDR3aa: CASSPGLAGGSDQPQHF
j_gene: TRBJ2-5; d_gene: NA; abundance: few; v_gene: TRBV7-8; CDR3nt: TGTGCCAGCAGCTTAGATCGGGACTCACAAGAGACCCAGTACTTC; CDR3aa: CASSLDRDSQETQYF
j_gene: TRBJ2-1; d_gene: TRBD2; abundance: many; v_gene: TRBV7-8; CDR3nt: TGTGCCAGCAGCCTTCGGACTAGCGGGACCTACAATGAGCAGTTCTTC; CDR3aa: CASSLRTSGTYNEQFF
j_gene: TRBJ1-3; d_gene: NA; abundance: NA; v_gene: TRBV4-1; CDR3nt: TGCGCCAGCAGCCAAGACCGAAACTCTGGAAACACCATATATTTT; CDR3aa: CASSQDRNSGNTIYF
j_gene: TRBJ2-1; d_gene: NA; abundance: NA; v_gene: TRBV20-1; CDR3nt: TGCAGTGCTAGAGATCCGATTGACAATGAGCAGTTCTTC; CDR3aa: CSARDPIDNEQFF
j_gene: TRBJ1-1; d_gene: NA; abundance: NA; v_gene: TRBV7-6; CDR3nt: TGTGCCAGCAGCTCCCCCAAGAACACTGAAGCTTTCTTT; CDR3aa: CASSSPKNTEAFF
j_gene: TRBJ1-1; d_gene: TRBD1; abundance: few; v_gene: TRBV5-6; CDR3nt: TGTGCCAGCAGCTTGAGGGACAGGGGGTTTGGTGAAGCTTTCTTT; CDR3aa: CASSLRDRGFGEAFF
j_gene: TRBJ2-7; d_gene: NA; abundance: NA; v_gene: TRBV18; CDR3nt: TGTGCCAGCTCACCACCTAGCCGTGACGAGCAGTACTTC; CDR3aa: CASSPPSRDEQYF
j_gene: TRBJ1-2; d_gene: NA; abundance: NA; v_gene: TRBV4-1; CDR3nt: TGCGCCAGCAGCCAAGAAAGGGTAGGGGCTAACTATGGCTACACCTTC; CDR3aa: CASSQERVGANYGYTF
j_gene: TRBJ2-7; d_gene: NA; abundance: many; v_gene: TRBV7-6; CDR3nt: TGTGCCAGCAGCTTAGGGCGGGGCAACTACGAGCAGTACTTC; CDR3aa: CASSLGRGNYEQYF
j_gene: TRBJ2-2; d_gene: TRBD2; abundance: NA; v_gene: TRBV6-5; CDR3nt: TGTGCCAGCACCCGGGGACTAGCGGGAGGGCCCGCCGGGGAGCTGTTTTTT; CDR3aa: CASTRGLAGGPAGELFF
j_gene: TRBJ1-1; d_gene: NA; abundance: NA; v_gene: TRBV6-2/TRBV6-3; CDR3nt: TGTGCCAGCAGTTGGCAGGCGATGAACACTGAAGCTTTCTTT; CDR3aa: CASSWQAMNTEAFF
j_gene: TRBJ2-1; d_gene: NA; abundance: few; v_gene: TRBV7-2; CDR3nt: TGTGCCAGCAGCTTCGGAACTGTGGACAATGAGCAGTTCTTC; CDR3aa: CASSFGTVDNEQFF
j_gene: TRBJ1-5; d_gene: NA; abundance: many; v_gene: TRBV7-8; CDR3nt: TGTGCCAGCAGCTTAGACCGATTTGGGGACGCGAATCAGCCCCAGCATTTT; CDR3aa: CASSLDRFGDANQPQHF
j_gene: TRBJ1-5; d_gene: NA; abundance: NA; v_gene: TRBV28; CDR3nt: TGTGCCAGCAGTTTTGGAGCGACAGGATTTTTCCGTGGTCAGCCCCAGCATTTT; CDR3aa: CASSFGATGFFRGQPQHF